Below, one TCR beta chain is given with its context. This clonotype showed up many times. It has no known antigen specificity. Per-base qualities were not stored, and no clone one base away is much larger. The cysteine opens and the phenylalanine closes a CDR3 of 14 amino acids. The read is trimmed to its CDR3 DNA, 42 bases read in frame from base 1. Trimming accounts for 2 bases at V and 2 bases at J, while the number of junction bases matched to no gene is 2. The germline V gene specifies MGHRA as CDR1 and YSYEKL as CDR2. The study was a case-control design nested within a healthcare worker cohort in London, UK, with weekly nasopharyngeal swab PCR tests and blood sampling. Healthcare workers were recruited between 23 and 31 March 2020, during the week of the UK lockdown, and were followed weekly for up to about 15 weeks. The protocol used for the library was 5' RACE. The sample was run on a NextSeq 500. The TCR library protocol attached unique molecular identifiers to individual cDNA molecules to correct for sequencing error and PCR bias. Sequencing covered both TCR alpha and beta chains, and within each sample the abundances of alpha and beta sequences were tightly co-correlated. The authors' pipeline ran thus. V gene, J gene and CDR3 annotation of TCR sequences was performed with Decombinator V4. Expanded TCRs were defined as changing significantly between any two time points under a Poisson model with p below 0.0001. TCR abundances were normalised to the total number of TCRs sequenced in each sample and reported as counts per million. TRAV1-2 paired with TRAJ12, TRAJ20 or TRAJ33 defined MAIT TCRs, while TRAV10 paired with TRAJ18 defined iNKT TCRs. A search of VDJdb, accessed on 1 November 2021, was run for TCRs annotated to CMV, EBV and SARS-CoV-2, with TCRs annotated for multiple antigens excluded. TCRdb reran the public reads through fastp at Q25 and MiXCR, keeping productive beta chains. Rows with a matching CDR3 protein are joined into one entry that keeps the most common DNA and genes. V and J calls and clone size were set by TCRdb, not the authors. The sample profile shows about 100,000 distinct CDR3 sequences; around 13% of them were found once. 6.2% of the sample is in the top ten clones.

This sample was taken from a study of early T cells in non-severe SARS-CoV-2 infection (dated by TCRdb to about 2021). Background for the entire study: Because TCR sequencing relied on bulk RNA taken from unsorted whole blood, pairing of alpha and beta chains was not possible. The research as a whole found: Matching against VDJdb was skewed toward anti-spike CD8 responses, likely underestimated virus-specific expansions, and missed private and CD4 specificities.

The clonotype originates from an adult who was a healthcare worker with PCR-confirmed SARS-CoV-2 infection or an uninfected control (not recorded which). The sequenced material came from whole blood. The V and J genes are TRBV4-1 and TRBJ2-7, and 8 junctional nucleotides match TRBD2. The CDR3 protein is CASSQTSGPYEQYF. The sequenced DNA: TGCGCCAGCAGCCAAACTAGCGGACCCTACGAGCAGTACTTC.